This T cell receptor (beta chain) derives from a study of blood T cell repertoires in COVID-19. Study at large: COVID-19 samples, acute and convalescent, were from the United States, Italy and Spain. T cells, B-cell-depleted T cells, or PBMCs supplied cDNA or gDNA.

In the authors' methods: Counts of nucleated cells, estimated from reference gene primer amplification, were obtained. Sequenced by immunoSEQ multiplex PCR; TCRdb stores in-frame clones only, minus some. Clone size and the V and J calls come from that table; the DNA yielded D and trimming. Of some 150,000 clones in the sample, over 75% were seen once. This clone was observed once. This TCR was sampled from a human donor in a cohort sampled during active COVID-19. Source material: peripheral blood.

Here the CDR3 DNA reads TGTGCCAGCAGCCAGCCGCTCCGGGGGGCGCCTGGGATGAACACTGAAGCTTTCTTT. Translated, it gives CASSQPLRGAPGMNTEAFF. This rearrangement joins TRBV14 to TRBJ1-1, with a weak D call TRBD1 (6 bases). The CDR3 is 19 amino acids. The germline CDR1 and CDR2 sequences are SGHDN and FVKESK. Trimming removed 3 bases from V and 0 bases from J, with 23 bases in between.